These 20 T cell receptor beta chains were sequenced from one sample in a study of T cells in Graves' hyperthyroidism and ophthalmopathy. Amplification of TCR beta CDR3 regions used RNA as the template. The HTBI primer set was used in a first-round RT-PCR of the TCR CDR3. MiXCR, applied by TCRdb to the multiplex PCR reads, yields one record per CDR3 protein. This sample carries fewer than 750,000 distinct CDR3 sequences, 14% to 15% of them seen once, and the ten largest clones take roughly 4.3%. The sequencing input was blood. These receptors all come from a woman between 35 and 50 years old with Graves' ophthalmopathy.

The sample holds a few counts of this clonotype. The chain combines TRBV25-1 with TRBJ1-1; D is perhaps TRBD1 (5 bases). Looked up from germline, CDR1 is MGHDK and CDR2 is SYGVNS. The CDR3 consists of 16 residues. Between the trimmed V and J ends, which lost 5 bases and 2 bases, there was a span of 18 bases. The CDR3 sequence is CASSRNRDPYNTEAFF. The DNA for the CDR3 is TGTGCCAGCAGTCGTAACCGGGACCCTTATAACACTGAAGCTTTCTTT.

This chain joins TRBV5-1 and TRBJ2-7; no definite D call. Germline CDR1 is SGHRS and CDR2 is YFSETQ. The CDR3 sequence is 13 residues long. V lost 0 bases, J lost 6 bases, and 10 bases lay in between. The CDR3 DNA sequence: TGCGCCAGCAGCTTGGAATTTGCCTGCGAGCAGTACTTC. This gives the protein CASSLEFACEQYF.

This clonotype has a count of ten or more. CDR3 in DNA: TGTGCCAGCAGCCCGGCCAGGGGGCTAGGTGGAAACACCATATATTTT. This encodes CASSPARGLGGNTIYF. The chain couples TRBV28 to TRBJ1-3; 8 positions agree with TRBD1. V lost 6 bases and J lost 3; bases outside the gene matches: 10. This CDR3 spans 16 amino acids. The germline gives CDR1 MDHEN, CDR2 SYDVKM.

At least ten counts were recorded for this clonotype. The chain is built from TRBV7-8 and TRBJ2-5; 7 nucleotides match TRBD2. Germline CDR1 is SGHVS and CDR2 is FQNEAQ. The CDR3 covers 15 residues. J lost 1 base, V lost 1 base, and 3 bases had no gene match. CDR3 protein: CASSLVAGSQETQYF. CDR3 bases: TGTGCCAGCAGCTTAGTAGCGGGCAGCCAAGAGACCCAGTACTTC.

In its sample, this clonotype was seen many times. The chain carries TRBV2 and TRBJ2-7, with D perhaps TRBD2 (5 bases). Between the trimmed V and J ends, which lost 7 bases and 2 bases, there was a span of 9 bases. CDR3 length: 12 residues. The germline gives CDR1 SNHLY, CDR2 FYNNEI. CDR3 bases: TGTGCCAGCAATAGCGAGACCTACGAGCAGTACTTC. Its translation is CASNSETYEQYF.

This clonotype showed up many times. As DNA, the CDR3 is TGTGCCATCAGTGAGGACACCGGGGAGCTGTTTTTT. It is translated as CAISEDTGELFF. The chain joins TRBV10-3 to TRBJ2-2, with D uncertain. V lost 2 bases and J 3 bases, leaving 1 base between the germline ends. Germline assignment: CDR1 ENHRY and CDR2 SYGVKD. The CDR3 extends over 12 amino acids.

This clonotype was observed many times. The V call is TRBV24-1, the J call TRBJ1-5; no definite D call. The CDR3 sequence is 12 residues long. V was clipped by 2 bases and J by 11 bases, with 9 bases between them. Germline-derived CDR1 and CDR2 are KGHDR and SFDVKD. This CDR3 reads CATSDWNGAQHF. DNA of the CDR3: TGTGCCACCAGTGATTGGAATGGGGCCCAGCATTTT.

This clonotype was seen ten or more times. V and J are TRBV9 and TRBJ1-3; D gene unclear. This CDR3 contains 16 residues. The germline V gene encodes CDR1 SGDLS and CDR2 YYNGEE. Trimming cost V 3 bases and J 4 bases, with 17 bases left between them. The CDR3 bases are TGTGCCAGCAGCGCGAGGGAGCAGCTAGCCGGAAACACCATATATTTT. This encodes CASSAREQLAGNTIYF.

This sequence joins TRBV18 and TRBJ1-6, with 10 bases lining up with TRBD1. The CDR3 runs to 15 residues. Germline CDR1 reads KGHSH; CDR2 reads LQKENI. The trim removed 1 base at V and 7 bases at J, leaving 1 base unmatched. CDR3 sequence (DNA): TGTGCCAGCTCACCACTGGGACAGGGGAATTCACCCCTCCACTTT. This gives the protein CASSPLGQGNSPLHF.

The table lists this clonotype with a few counts. V gene TRBV12-3 or TRBV12-4 combines with J gene TRBJ2-5; D may be TRBD2 (6 bases). This CDR3 is built from 13 residues. V was shortened by 8 bases and J by 3 bases, with 13 bases between the two germline ends. The CDR3 DNA is TGTGCCAGCTCTAAGGGACTGGAAGAGACCCAGTACTTC. Its translation is CASSKGLEETQYF.

In its sample, this clonotype was seen many times. This chain links TRBV6-2 or TRBV6-3 with TRBJ2-1; tentatively, D is TRBD1 or TRBD2 (5 bases each). The germline V gene encodes CDR1 MNHEY and CDR2 SVGEGT. This CDR3 has 14 residues. Trimming cost V 7 bases and J 8 bases, with 18 bases left between them. CDR3 DNA: TGTGCCAGCAACAGACACACCTTGGGGGATGAGCAGTTCTTC. It encodes CASNRHTLGDEQFF.

This clonotype showed up many times. The V gene is TRBV12-3 or TRBV12-4, the J gene TRBJ2-7; D is undetermined. The ends were cut back, 3 bases at V and 6 bases at J, with 12 bases in the middle. The CDR3 length is 13 residues. CDR3 nucleotide sequence: TGTGCCAGCAGTTTGCCGGGTCTCTTCGAGCAGTACTTC. It translates to CASSLPGLFEQYF.

This clonotype was seen many times. This chain links TRBV2 with TRBJ1-2; D gene uncertain. CDR3 size: 14 residues. Germline V gene sequence: CDR1 SNHLY, CDR2 FYNNEI. The V and J ends lost 2 bases and 6 bases respectively, with 13 bases between them. The CDR3 DNA reads as TGTGCCAGCAGTGAAAATGGTCCGGGAGATGGCTACACCTTC. This gives the protein CASSENGPGDGYTF.

V and J are TRBV4-1 and TRBJ2-7; a weak D match, TRBD1 (6 bases). In germline, CDR1 is MGHRA, CDR2 YSYEKL. V shed 1 base and J shed 6 bases, with 31 bases lying between them. This CDR3 spans 20 amino acids. The CDR3 here is CASSQVGPHGFGTRMCEQYF. As DNA, the CDR3 is TGCGCCAGCAGCCAAGTAGGGCCCCACGGGTTTGGGACAAGGATGTGCGAGCAGTACTTC.

In its sample, this clonotype was seen many times. The V call is TRBV20-1, the J call TRBJ1-2, with a possible D match to TRBD1 (5 bases). The CDR3 contains 14 residues. CDR1 and CDR2 (germline): DFQATT, SNEGSKA (reference sequence). The V end was cut by 0 bases, the J end by 7 bases, with 15 bases between. This chain's CDR3 is CSARDRAGTGGYTF. CDR3 DNA sequence: TGCAGTGCTAGAGATCGAGCAGGGACTGGTGGCTACACCTTC.

In this sample, this clonotype turned up many times. The chain is built from TRBV28 and TRBJ2-2; D is possibly TRBD2 (5 bases). Germline V gene data show CDR1 as MDHEN and CDR2 as SYDVKM. CDR3 length: 12 residues. V dropped 8 bases and J dropped 4 bases, with 8 bases sitting between them. Here the CDR3 reads CASRRSTGELFF. CDR3 sequence (DNA): TGTGCCAGCCGGAGGTCCACCGGGGAGCTGTTTTTT.

The V gene is TRBV28, the J gene TRBJ1-1; D unresolved. This CDR3 contains 13 residues. The V gene lost 4 bases and the J gene lost 8 bases, with 14 bases spanning the gap. The germline CDR1 and CDR2 sequences are MDHEN and SYDVKM. As DNA, the CDR3 is TGTGCCAGCAGTTCCGAGGAAGACGGCGAAGCTTTCTTT. It encodes CASSSEEDGEAFF.

The J gene is TRBJ2-5, the V gene TRBV29-1, with D hard to call. V lost 5 bases to trimming and J lost 7 bases, with 14 bases between them. CDR3 length: 12 amino acids. Germline V lookup: CDR1 SQVTM, CDR2 ANQGSEA. The CDR3 DNA sequence: TGCAGCGTTCTTGAAAATGTGGTGACCCAGTACTTC. Translating gives CSVLENVVTQYF. The full variable domain, rest sourced from reference TRBV29-1 and TRBJ2-5, is SAVISQKPSRDICQRGTSLTIQCQVDSQVTMMFWYRQQPGQSLTLIATANQGSEATYESGFVIDKFPISRPNLTFSTLTVSNMSPEDSSIYLCSVLENVVTQYFGPGTRLLVL.

This clonotype was counted many times. The chain has TRBV28 and TRBJ1-2; D perhaps matches TRBD1 (5 bases). Germline V lookup: CDR1 MDHEN, CDR2 SYDVKM. The length of the CDR3 is 13 residues. Trimming pared 7 bases from V and 2 bases from J, leaving 11 bases between. CDR3: CASKTRDNYGYTF. The CDR3 nucleotides read TGTGCCAGCAAAACCCGGGACAACTATGGCTACACCTTC.

This clonotype was counted at least ten times. The V call is TRBV14, the J call TRBJ2-7; tentative D call: TRBD2 (5 bases). CDR1 and CDR2 from the germline V gene are SGHDN and FVKESK. This CDR3 spans 15 amino acids. V was clipped by 4 bases and J by 3 bases, with 16 bases between them. The CDR3 DNA reads TGTGCCAGCAGCCGACTACATAGGGTCGGCTACGAGCAGTACTTC. Residues: CASSRLHRVGYEQYF.